The clone carrying this T cell receptor beta chain showed up just once. The data originate from a study of shared clonotypes between healthy human individuals. Method: immunoSEQ multiplex PCR; TCRdb's copy keeps in-frame clones and lacks some. The sample shows about 2.3 million clones, approximately 93% of them seen only once. V was trimmed by 6 bases and J by 1 base, leaving 12 bases between them. This CDR3 is built from 14 residues. The germline V gene encodes CDR1 ENHRY and CDR2 SYGVKD. This sequence joins TRBV10-3 and TRBJ1-1, with D perhaps matching TRBD1 (6 bases). The receptor was isolated from a young man in good health. Some clones in this sample may be carry-over from other donors' samples. The specimen was naive CD4+ T cells from PBMCs. Documented subset: CD45RA+ positively selected. CDR3 amino acids: CAIRGGEQNTEAFF. The CDR3 DNA sequence: TGTGCCATCAGAGGGGGGGAACAGAACACTGAAGCTTTCTTT.